This TCR beta chain was found in a study of neurological immune-mediated disorders. With V trimmed by 4 bases and J by 3 bases, 5 bases remained unmatched. The length of the CDR3 is 15 residues. The V gene's germline CDR1 is SGHRS and CDR2 YFSETQ. TCRdb reanalysed the 5' RACE reads using MiXCR and keeps one entry per CDR3 protein. Here the sample spans about 71,000 distinct CDR3 sequences, 4.5% to 5.5% being singletons. This clonotype was found many times. Material: PBMCs. The V and J genes are TRBV5-1 and TRBJ2-3, with 10 bases aligning to TRBD1. This receptor was taken from a man younger than 40 with multiple sclerosis. The CDR3 sequence: CASSLGQGSTDTQYF. Here the CDR3 DNA reads TGCGCCAGCAGCCTGGGACAGGGGAGTACAGATACGCAGTATTTT.